A selection of T cell receptor beta chains follows, all from one sample in a study of neurological immune-mediated disorders. TCRdb analysed the 5' RACE reads with MiXCR anew, one entry per CDR3 protein. The table lists around 50,000 distinct CDR3 sequences, roughly 24% of them singletons. The sequenced sample consisted of PBMCs. The source is a woman in her 70s in good health. The CDR3 runs from the conserved cysteine through the conserved F or W. The D gene is left open where the match is weak. Some rows mark clone size as missing; the rest say once, few, many or name a class of expanded clone.

size: many; D: NA; J: TRBJ1-2; V: TRBV9; DNA: TGTGCCAGCACGCCTACCGGGGGGCTCTATGGCTACACCTTC; CDR3: CASTPTGGLYGYTF
size: many; D: NA; J: TRBJ2-1; V: TRBV6-2/TRBV6-3; DNA: TGTGCCAGCAGTCCCCGGGCCAAATCACAGTTCTTC; CDR3: CASSPRAKSQFF
size: many; D: NA; J: TRBJ2-7; V: TRBV5-1; DNA: TGCGCCAGCAGCTTACGGGGAGTAGGGGCCTACGAGCAGTACTTC; CDR3: CASSLRGVGAYEQYF
size: many; D: NA; J: TRBJ2-3; V: TRBV24-1; DNA: TGTGCCACCAGTGATTTAGGGAGAAGCACAGATACGCAGTATTTT; CDR3: CATSDLGRSTDTQYF
size: many; D: NA; J: TRBJ2-2; V: TRBV5-1; DNA: TGCGCCAGCAGCTTGCTAGCGTCCGGGGAGCTGTTTTTT; CDR3: CASSLLASGELFF
size: many; D: TRBD2; J: TRBJ2-3; V: TRBV12-3/TRBV12-4; DNA: TGTGCCAGCAGTTCAACTAGCGGGGGTACCGATACGCAGTATTTT; CDR3: CASSSTSGGTDTQYF
size: many; D: TRBD2; J: TRBJ2-7; V: TRBV10-3; DNA: TGTGCCATCAGTGAACTAGCGGGACACAACTACGAGCAGTACTTC; CDR3: CAISELAGHNYEQYF
size: many; D: NA; J: TRBJ2-1; V: TRBV5-1; DNA: TGCGCCAGCAGAAACTACAATGAGCAGTTCTTC; CDR3: CASRNYNEQFF
size: few; D: TRBD1; J: TRBJ1-5; V: TRBV19; DNA: TGTGCCAGTAGGCGGGACAGGGAAAGAGGCAATCAGCCCCAGCATTTT; CDR3: CASRRDRERGNQPQHF
size: NA; D: NA; J: TRBJ1-1; V: TRBV5-1; DNA: TGCGCCAGCAGCTTGGGAGCAGGGGACGACGACACTGAAGCTTTCTTT; CDR3: CASSLGAGDDDTEAFF
size: many; D: NA; J: TRBJ1-1; V: TRBV6-6; DNA: TGTGCCAGCAGTTACGCGCCATTGAACACTGAAGCTTTCTTT; CDR3: CASSYAPLNTEAFF
size: many; D: NA; J: TRBJ2-2; V: TRBV11-2; DNA: TGTGCCAGCAGCTTAGATCGGGGGAGCACCGGGGAGCTGTTTTTT; CDR3: CASSLDRGSTGELFF
size: many; D: TRBD1; J: TRBJ2-3; V: TRBV20-1; DNA: TGCAGAGTTGGACAGGGGGAAACAGATACGCAGTATTTT; CDR3: CRVGQGETDTQYF
size: many; D: NA; J: TRBJ2-1; V: TRBV7-9; DNA: TGTGCCAGCAGCTTAGCGCCTCTACTCCGAAATGAGCAGTTCTTC; CDR3: CASSLAPLLRNEQFF
size: many; D: TRBD1; J: TRBJ1-2; V: TRBV7-8; DNA: TGTGCCAGCAGCTTTTTGGGAGACAGGGGGCGAGTCGGCTACACCTTC; CDR3: CASSFLGDRGRVGYTF
size: NA; D: NA; J: TRBJ1-2; V: TRBV27; DNA: TGTGCCAGCAGCCCCCGTCAGGGCTCCTATGGCTACACCTTC; CDR3: CASSPRQGSYGYTF
size: many; D: NA; J: TRBJ2-1; V: TRBV20-1; DNA: TGCAGTGCTAGAGACCGGGACACCTACAATGAGCAGTTCTTC; CDR3: CSARDRDTYNEQFF
size: NA; D: NA; J: TRBJ1-4; V: TRBV7-9; DNA: TGTGCCAGCAGCTTAGCAGGCGGGGACGAAAAACTGTTTTTT; CDR3: CASSLAGGDEKLFF
size: few; D: NA; J: TRBJ2-5; V: TRBV20-1; DNA: TGCAGTGCTACCCCCGGGACGGCACGGGAGACCCAGTACTTC; CDR3: CSATPGTARETQYF
size: many; D: NA; J: TRBJ1-2; V: TRBV12-3/TRBV12-4; DNA: TGTGCCAGCAGTTTTTCAGGGCCCGATGGCTATGGCTACACCTTC; CDR3: CASSFSGPDGYGYTF
size: NA; D: NA; J: TRBJ1-5; V: TRBV12-3/TRBV12-4; DNA: TGTGCCAGCAGTTTAACAAGTATAAATCAGCCCCAGCATTTT; CDR3: CASSLTSINQPQHF
size: NA; D: NA; J: TRBJ1-1; V: TRBV18; DNA: TGTGCCAGCTCATCGGGACCCCCGGGCACTGAAGCTTTCTTT; CDR3: CASSSGPPGTEAFF
size: NA; D: NA; J: TRBJ1-2; V: TRBV18; DNA: TGTGCCAGCTCACCAAGTCTGATCTATGGCTACACCTTC; CDR3: CASSPSLIYGYTF
size: many; D: TRBD2; J: TRBJ2-1; V: TRBV5-1; DNA: TGCGCCAGCAGGACCGGTAGCGCGGGAGACAATGAGCAGTTCTTC; CDR3: CASRTGSAGDNEQFF
size: NA; D: NA; J: TRBJ2-5; V: TRBV7-9; DNA: TGTGCCAGCAGTCCAAGGGGGACCCAAGAGACCCAGTACTTC; CDR3: CASSPRGTQETQYF
size: NA; D: NA; J: TRBJ1-1; V: TRBV15; DNA: TGTGCCACCAGCAGAGATCGGAGCCTCATGAACACTGAAGCTTTCTTT; CDR3: CATSRDRSLMNTEAFF
size: many; D: NA; J: TRBJ2-1; V: TRBV20-1; DNA: TGCAGTGCTAGAGATAATGGGGTCGACCAATGGTTCTTC; CDR3: CSARDNGVDQWFF
size: many; D: NA; J: TRBJ2-3; V: TRBV10-1; DNA: TGCGCCAGCAGTGGGGGTCCGAGAGCCGCACTGGGGGATACGCAGTATTTT; CDR3: CASSGGPRAALGDTQYF
size: many; D: NA; J: TRBJ2-5; V: TRBV20-1; DNA: TGCAGTGCTAGAGTAGGTCCCCAAGAGACCCAGTACTTC; CDR3: CSARVGPQETQYF
size: many; D: NA; J: TRBJ1-1; V: TRBV24-1; DNA: TGTGCCACAAGCGACAGTCCGAACACTGAAGCTTTCTTT; CDR3: CATSDSPNTEAFF
size: many; D: TRBD2; J: TRBJ2-1; V: TRBV3-1; DNA: TGTGCCAGCAGCCAAGGATTTAGCGGGGGGGCCTACAATGAGCAGTTCTTC; CDR3: CASSQGFSGGAYNEQFF
size: NA; D: TRBD2; J: TRBJ2-3; V: TRBV7-6; DNA: TGTGCCAGCAGCCGGACTAGCGGAACCACAGATACGCAGTATTTT; CDR3: CASSRTSGTTDTQYF
size: many; D: TRBD2; J: TRBJ2-1; V: TRBV5-1; DNA: TGCGCCAGCAGCCCCACGACTAGCGGGAGAACCTACAATGAGCAGTTCTTC; CDR3: CASSPTTSGRTYNEQFF
size: many; D: NA; J: TRBJ2-3; V: TRBV5-5; DNA: TGTGCCAGCAGCTTTGGTATAGCACCAGATACGCAGTATTTT; CDR3: CASSFGIAPDTQYF
size: NA; D: TRBD1; J: TRBJ2-7; V: TRBV12-3/TRBV12-4; DNA: TGTGCCAGCAGTTTAACTCGGACAGGGTACGACGAGCAGTACTTC; CDR3: CASSLTRTGYDEQYF
size: many; D: NA; J: TRBJ2-1; V: TRBV7-9; DNA: TGTGCCAGCAGCTCCATGACTAGTAGCAGGGGCGAGCAGTTCTTC; CDR3: CASSSMTSSRGEQFF